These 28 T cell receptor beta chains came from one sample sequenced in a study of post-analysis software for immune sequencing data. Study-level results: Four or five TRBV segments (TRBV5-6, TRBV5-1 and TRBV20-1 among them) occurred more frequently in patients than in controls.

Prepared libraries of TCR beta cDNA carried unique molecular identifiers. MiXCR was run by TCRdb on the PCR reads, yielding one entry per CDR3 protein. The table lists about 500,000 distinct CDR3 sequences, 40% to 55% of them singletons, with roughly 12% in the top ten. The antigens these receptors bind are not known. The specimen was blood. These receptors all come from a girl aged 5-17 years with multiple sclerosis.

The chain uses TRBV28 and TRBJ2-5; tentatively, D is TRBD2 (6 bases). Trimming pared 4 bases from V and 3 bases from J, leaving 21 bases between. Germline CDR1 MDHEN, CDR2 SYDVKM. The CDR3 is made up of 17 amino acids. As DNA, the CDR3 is TGTGCCAGCAGTTCCCCCCGGCGGGATAAGGGCAAAGAGACCCAGTACTTC. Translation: CASSSPRRDKGKETQYF.

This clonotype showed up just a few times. The CDR3 DNA reads as TGTGCCAGCAGCGAGAGGATCGGCAATCAGCCCCAGCATTTT. Protein sequence: CASSERIGNQPQHF. The genes are TRBV6-5 and TRBJ1-5; D remains ambiguous. Trimming removed 6 bases at V and 2 bases at J, with 11 bases between. Germline assignment: CDR1 MNHEY and CDR2 SVGAGI. The CDR3 contains 14 residues.

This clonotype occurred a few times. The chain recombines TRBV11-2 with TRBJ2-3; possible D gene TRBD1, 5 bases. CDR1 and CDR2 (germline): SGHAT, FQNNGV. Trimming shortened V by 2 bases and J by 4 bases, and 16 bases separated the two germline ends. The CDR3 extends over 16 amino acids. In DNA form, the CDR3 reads TGTGCCAGCAGCTTAATCGCAGGGTGGTCCGCAGATACGCAGTATTTT. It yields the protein CASSLIAGWSADTQYF.

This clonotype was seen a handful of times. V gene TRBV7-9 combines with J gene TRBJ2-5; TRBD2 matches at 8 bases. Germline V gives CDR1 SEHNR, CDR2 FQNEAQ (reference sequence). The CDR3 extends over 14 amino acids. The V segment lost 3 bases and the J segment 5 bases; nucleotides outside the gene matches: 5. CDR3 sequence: CASSFSGNWETQYF. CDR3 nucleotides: TGTGCCAGCAGCTTTAGCGGGAATTGGGAGACCCAGTACTTC.

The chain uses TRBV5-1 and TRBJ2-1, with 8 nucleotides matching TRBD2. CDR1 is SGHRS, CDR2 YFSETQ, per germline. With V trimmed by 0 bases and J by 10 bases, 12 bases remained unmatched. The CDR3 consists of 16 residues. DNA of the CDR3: TGCGCCAGCAGCTTGGATGGAGCGGGGGCGACCAACGAGCAGTTCTTC. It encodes CASSLDGAGATNEQFF.

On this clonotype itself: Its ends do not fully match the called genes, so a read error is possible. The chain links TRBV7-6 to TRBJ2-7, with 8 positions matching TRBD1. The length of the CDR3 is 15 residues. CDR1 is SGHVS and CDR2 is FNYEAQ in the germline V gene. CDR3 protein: CAGSLGGTGSYEQYF. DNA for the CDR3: TGTGCCGGCAGCTTAGGTGGGACAGGTTCCTACGAGCAGTACTTC.

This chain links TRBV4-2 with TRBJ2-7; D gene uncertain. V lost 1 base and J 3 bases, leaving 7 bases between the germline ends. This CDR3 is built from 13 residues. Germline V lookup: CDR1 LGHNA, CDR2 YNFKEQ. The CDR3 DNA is TGTGCCAGCAGCCAAGTCCCGGACTACGAGCAGTACTTC. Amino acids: CASSQVPDYEQYF.

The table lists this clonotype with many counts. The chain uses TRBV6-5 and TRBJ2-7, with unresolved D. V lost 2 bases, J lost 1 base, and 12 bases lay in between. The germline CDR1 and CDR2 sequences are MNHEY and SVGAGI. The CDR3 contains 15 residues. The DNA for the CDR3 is TGTGCCAGCAGTTACCCCACCAGCTTATCCTACGAGCAGTACTTC. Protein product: CASSYPTSLSYEQYF.

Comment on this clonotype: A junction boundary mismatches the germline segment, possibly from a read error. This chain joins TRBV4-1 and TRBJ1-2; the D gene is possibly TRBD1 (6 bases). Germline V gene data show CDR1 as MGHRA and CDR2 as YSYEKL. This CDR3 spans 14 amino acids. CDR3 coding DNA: TGCGCCAGCAGCCGTCCGGGACAACAGTATGGCTGCACCTTC. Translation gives CASSRPGQQYGCTF.

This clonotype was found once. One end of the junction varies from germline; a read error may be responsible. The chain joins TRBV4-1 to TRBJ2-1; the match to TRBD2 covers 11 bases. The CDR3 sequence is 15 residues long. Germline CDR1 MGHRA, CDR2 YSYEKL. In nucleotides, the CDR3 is TGCGCCAGCAGTCGGGGACTAGCGGCCTACGATGAGCAGTTCTTC. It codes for CASSRGLAAYDEQFF.

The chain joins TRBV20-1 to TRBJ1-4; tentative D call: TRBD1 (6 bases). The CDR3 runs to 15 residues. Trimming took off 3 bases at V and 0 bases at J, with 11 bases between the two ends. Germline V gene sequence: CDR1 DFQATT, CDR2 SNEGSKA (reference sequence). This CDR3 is CSASPQGTTNEKLFF. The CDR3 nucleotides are TGCAGTGCTAGTCCACAGGGCACAACTAATGAAAAACTGTTTTTT.

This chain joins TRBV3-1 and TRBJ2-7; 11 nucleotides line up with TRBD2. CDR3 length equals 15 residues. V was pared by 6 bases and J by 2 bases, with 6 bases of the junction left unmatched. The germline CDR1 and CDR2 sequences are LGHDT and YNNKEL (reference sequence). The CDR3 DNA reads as TGTGCCAGCAGTCCACTAGCGGGAGACGCCTACGAGCAGTACTTC. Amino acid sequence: CASSPLAGDAYEQYF.

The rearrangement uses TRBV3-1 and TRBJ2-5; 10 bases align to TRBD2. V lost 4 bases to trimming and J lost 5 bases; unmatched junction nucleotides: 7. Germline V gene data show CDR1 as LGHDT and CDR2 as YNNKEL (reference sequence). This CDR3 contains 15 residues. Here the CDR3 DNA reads TGTGCCAGCAGCCTTCAGCGGGAGGGCCCCGAGACCCAGTACTTC. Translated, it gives CASSLQREGPETQYF.

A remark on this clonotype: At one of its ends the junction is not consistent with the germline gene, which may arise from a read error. CDR3 protein: CASSSRRAGTNVLTF. The DNA of the CDR3 is TGTGCCAGCAGTTCCCGCAGGGCTGGGACCAACGTCCTGACTTTC. The chain couples TRBV27 to TRBJ2-6; weak D call: TRBD1 (5 bases). This CDR3 has 15 amino acids. The germline CDR1 and CDR2 sequences are MNHEY and SMNVEV (reference sequence).

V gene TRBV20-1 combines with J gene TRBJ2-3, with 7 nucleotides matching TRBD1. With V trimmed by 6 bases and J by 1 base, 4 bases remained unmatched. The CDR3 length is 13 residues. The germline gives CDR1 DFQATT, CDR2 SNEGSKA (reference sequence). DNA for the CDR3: TGCAGTGCCAACGGACAGGGCACAGATACGCAGTATTTT. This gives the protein CSANGQGTDTQYF.

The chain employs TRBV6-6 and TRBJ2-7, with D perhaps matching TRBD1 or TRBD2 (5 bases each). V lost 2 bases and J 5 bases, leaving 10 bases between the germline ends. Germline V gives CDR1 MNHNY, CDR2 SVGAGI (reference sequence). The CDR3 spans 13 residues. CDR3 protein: CASSYPGPNEQYF. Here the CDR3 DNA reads TGTGCCAGCAGTTACCCGGGGCCTAACGAGCAGTACTTC.

CDR3 in DNA: TGTGCCAGCAGCTTACCGGACCAGGGAGATTGGCGGGAGCAGTTCTTC. This translates into CASSLPDQGDWREQFF. This chain joins TRBV7-3 and TRBJ2-1; D possibly matches TRBD1 or TRBD2 (5 bases each). This CDR3 is built from 16 residues. Germline V CDR1 and CDR2: SGHTA, FQGTGA. Trimming pared 2 bases from V and 10 bases from J, leaving 21 bases between. Full variable domain (remainder filled in from reference TRBV7-3 and TRBJ2-1): GAGVSQTPSNKVTEKGKYVELRCDPISGHTALYWYRQSLGQGPEFLIYFQGTGAADDSGLPNDRFFAVRPEGSVSTLKIQRTERGDSAVYLCASSLPDQGDWREQFFGPGTRLTVL.

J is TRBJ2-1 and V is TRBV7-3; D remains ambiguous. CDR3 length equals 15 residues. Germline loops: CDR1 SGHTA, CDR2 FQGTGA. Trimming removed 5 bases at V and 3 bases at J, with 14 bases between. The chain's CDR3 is CASSLDPTIYNEQFF. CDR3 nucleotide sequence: TGTGCCAGCAGCCTAGACCCGACCATCTACAATGAGCAGTTCTTC.

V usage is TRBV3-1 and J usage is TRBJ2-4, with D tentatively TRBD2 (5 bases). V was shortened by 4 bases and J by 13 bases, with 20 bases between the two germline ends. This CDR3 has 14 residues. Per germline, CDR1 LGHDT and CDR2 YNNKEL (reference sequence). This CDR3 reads CASSPQGSVSEQYF. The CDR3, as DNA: TGTGCCAGCAGCCCCCAAGGGAGTGTGTCGGAGCAGTACTTC.

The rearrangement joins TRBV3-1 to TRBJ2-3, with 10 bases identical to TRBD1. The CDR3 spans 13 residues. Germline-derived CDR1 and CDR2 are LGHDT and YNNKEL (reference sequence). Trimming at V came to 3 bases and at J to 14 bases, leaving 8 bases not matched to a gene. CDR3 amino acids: CASSQTTGGARYF. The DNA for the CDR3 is TGTGCCAGCAGCCAGACGACAGGGGGCGCAAGGTATTTT.

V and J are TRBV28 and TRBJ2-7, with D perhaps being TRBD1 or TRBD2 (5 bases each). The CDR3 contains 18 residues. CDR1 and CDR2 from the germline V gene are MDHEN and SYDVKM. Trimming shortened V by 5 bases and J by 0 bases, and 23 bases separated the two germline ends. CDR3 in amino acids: CASSTTGTPNPYSYEQYF. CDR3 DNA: TGTGCCAGCAGTACCACCGGGACCCCAAACCCCTACTCCTACGAGCAGTACTTC.

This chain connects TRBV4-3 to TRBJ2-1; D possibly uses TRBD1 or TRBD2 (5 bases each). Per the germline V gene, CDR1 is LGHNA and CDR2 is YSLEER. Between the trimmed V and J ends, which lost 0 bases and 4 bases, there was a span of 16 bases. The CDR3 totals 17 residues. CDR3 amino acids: CASSQDSRRGKYNEQFF. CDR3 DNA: TGCGCCAGCAGCCAAGATAGTAGACGGGGCAAATACAATGAGCAGTTCTTC.

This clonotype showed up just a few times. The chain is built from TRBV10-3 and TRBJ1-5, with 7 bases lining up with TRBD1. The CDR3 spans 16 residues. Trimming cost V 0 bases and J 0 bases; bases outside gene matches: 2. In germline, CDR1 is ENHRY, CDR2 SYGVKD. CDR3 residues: CAISESGQYSNQPQHF. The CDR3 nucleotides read TGTGCCATCAGTGAGTCGGGACAGTATAGCAATCAGCCCCAGCATTTT.

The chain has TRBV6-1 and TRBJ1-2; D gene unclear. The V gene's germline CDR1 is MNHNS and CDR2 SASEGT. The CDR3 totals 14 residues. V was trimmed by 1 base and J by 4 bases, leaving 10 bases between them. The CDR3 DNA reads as TGTGCCAGCAGTGAAGATGGGCAGGCCTATGGCTACACCTTC. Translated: CASSEDGQAYGYTF.

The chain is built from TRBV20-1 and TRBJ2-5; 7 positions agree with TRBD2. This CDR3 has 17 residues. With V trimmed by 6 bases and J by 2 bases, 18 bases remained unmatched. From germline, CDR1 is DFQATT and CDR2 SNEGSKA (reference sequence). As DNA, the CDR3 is TGCAGTGCCGAGCTCAAAGGGAGACTAGCCCGTCAAGAGACCCAGTACTTC. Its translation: CSAELKGRLARQETQYF.

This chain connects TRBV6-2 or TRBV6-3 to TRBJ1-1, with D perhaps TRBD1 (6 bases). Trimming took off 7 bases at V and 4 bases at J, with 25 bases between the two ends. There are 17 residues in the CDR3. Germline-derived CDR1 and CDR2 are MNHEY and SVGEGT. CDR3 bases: TGTGCCAGCACCCGACCCAGGATGGGGGCTGGGTCCACTGAAGCTTTCTTT. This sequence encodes CASTRPRMGAGSTEAFF.

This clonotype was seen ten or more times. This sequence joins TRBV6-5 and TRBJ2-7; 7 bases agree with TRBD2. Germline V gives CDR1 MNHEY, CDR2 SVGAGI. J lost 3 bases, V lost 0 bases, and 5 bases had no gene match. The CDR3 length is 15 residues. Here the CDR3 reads CASSYSAGENYEQYF. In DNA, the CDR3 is TGTGCCAGCAGTTACTCCGCGGGAGAAAACTACGAGCAGTACTTC.

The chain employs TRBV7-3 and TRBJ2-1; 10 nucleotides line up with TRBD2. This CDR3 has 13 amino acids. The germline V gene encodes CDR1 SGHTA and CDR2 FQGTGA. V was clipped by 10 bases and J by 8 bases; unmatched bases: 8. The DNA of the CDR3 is TGTGCCACATCTAGCGGGAGCCAGGATGAGCAGTTCTTC. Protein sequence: CATSSGSQDEQFF.